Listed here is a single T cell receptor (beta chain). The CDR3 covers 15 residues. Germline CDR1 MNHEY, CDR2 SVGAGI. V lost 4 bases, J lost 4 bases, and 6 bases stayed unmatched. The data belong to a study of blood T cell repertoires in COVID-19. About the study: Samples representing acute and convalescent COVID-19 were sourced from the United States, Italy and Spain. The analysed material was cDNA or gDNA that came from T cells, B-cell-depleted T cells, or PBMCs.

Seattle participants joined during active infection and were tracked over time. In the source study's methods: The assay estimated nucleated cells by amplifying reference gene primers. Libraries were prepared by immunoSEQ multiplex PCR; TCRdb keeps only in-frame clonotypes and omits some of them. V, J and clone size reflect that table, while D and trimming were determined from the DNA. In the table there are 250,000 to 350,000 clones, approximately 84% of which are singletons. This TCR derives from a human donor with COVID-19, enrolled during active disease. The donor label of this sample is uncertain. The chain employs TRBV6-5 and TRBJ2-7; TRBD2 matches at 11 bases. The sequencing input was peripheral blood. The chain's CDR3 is CASSWLTSGRYEQYF. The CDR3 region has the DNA TGTGCCAGCAGTTGGTTAACTAGCGGGAGATACGAGCAGTACTTC.